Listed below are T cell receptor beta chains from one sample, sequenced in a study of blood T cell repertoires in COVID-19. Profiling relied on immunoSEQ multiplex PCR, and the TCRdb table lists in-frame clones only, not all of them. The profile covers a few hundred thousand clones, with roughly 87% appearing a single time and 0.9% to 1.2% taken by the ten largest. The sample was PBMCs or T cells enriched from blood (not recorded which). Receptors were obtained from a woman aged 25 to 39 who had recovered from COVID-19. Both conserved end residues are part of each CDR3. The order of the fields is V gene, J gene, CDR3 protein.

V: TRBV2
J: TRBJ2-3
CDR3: CATGLAFTDTQYF

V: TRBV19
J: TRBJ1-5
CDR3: CASSLDAGNNQPQHF

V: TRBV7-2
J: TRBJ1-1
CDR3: CASRLGGGTEAFF

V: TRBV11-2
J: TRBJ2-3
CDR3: CASSSRTRNTDTQYF

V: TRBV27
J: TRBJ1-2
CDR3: CASSPSRTSGYTF

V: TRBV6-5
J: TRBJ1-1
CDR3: CASSYLLGRVTEAFF

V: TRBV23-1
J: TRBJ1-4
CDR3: CASSPSDRENEKLFF

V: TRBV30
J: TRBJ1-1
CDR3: CAEQGGTEAFF

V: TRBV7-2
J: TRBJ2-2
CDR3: CASSYRTGGATGELFF

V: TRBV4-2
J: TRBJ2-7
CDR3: CASSQDGRSYEQYF

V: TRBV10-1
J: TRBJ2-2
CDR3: CASSPGQGAGTGELFF

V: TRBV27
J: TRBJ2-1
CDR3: CASSPLMTSGAGDEQFF

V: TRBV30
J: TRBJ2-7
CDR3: CAWSLAGTGAYEQYF

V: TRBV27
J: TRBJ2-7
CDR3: CASRPLGRHEQYF

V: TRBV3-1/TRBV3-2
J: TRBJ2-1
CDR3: CASSQAGSSGVPLLNEQFF

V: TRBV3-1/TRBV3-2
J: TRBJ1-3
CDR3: CASSQVPRGDGNTIYF

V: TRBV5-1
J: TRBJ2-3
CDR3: CASSLVPGSDTQYF

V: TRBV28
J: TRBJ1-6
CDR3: CASSLTTDDSSYNSPLHF

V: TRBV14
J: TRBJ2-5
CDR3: CASSRRLAGETQYF

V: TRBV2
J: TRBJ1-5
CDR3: CASSIFSRGSDQPQHF

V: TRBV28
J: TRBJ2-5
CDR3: CASSLPGAKETQYF

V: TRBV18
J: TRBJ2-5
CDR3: CASSARSGESETQYF

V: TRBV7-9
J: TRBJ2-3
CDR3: CASSLVGGSGTQYF

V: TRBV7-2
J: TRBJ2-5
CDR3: CASSLGGYQETQYF

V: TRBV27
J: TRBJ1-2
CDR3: CASSRDNNYGYTF

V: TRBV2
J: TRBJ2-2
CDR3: CARRRTSGGVFLSGELFF

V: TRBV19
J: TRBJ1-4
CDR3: CASRSRGRTTNEKLFF

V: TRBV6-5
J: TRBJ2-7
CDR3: CASSPLAGAHYEQYF

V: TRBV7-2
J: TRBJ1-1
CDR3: CASTSHGTEAFF

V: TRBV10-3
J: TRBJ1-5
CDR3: CAISESYRVDSNQPQHF

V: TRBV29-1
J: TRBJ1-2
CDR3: CSVVGQGAWGYTF

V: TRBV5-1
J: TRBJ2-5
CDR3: CASSLTSGLGETQYF